The 4 T cell receptor beta chains below all came from one sample that was sequenced in a study of human T cells and chemical hapten exposure (dated by TCRdb to the early 2020s). The sample's time point label is to be understood as: patch test 2, 6 weeks after DPC sensitization. What the treatment or condition label conveys for this sample: therapeutic diphenylcyclopropenone sensitization with weekly scalp DPC. The library was prepared using RACE. The instrument was a NextSeq 500. TCRdb reran the public reads through fastp at Q25 and MiXCR, keeping productive beta chains. Rows merge per CDR3 protein into single entries with the most common DNA and genes. Recorded for this sample are about 84,000 distinct CDR3 sequences; about 10% of them occurred a single time. Roughly 5% of the sample is held by the ten biggest clonotypes. The source was whole blood, collected in connection with sensitization to the hapten diphenylcyclopropenone (DPC). The receptors were sampled from a woman aged 50 to 60 with alopecia areata. Some clones in this sample may be carry-over from other donors' samples.

Regarding this clonotype: The CDR3 does not close with the conserved phenylalanine or tryptophan, likely indicating a read error. The V gene is TRBV5-1, the J gene TRBJ2-7, with D perhaps TRBD2 (5 bases). Trimming removed 0 bases from V and 3 bases from J, with 13 bases in between. Germline V gene data show CDR1 as SGHRS and CDR2 as YFSETQ. This CDR3 contains 15 residues. DNA of the CDR3: TGCGCCAGCAGCTTGGCCCCGGGATCAATCTACGAGCAGTACTCC. Encoded protein: CASSLAPGSIYEQYS.

This clonotype occurred many times. The CDR3 region is CASRSRQNSPLHF. CDR3 nucleotide sequence: TGTGCCAGCAGAAGCCGACAAAATTCACCCCTCCACTTT. V usage is TRBV2 and J usage is TRBJ1-6; D gene uncertain. Germline CDR1 is SNHLY and CDR2 is FYNNEI. The germline V and J ends were trimmed by 6 bases and 7 bases, with 10 bases remaining between them. The CDR3 has 13 residues.

This chain uses TRBV29-1 with TRBJ2-1, with D unclear. V lost 3 bases and J 8 bases, leaving 17 bases between the germline ends. This CDR3 region has 14 residues. Germline V gene sequence: CDR1 SQVTM, CDR2 ANQGSEA. CDR3 coding DNA: TGCAGCGTTGAGAGAGGCCTCACAATGGATGAGCAGTTCTTC. It codes for CSVERGLTMDEQFF.

Ten or more counts support this clonotype. This rearrangement joins TRBV14 to TRBJ1-6, with D unclear. The CDR3 is 15 amino acids. Germline V gene data show CDR1 as SGHDN and CDR2 as FVKESK. The V gene lost 1 base and the J gene lost 4 bases, with 8 bases spanning the gap. The CDR3 reads CASSQARGYNSPLHF. The DNA for the CDR3 is TGTGCCAGCAGCCAAGCCCGGGGATATAATTCACCCCTCCACTTT.